This TCR beta chain is from a study of T cell repertoires in cytomegalovirus infection. With 5 bases removed from V and 1 base from J, the gap between germline ends came to 10 bases. In germline, CDR1 is SGHAT, CDR2 FQNNGV. The CDR3 has 14 residues. Study-level findings and limits: HLA-C-restricted TCR beta clonotypes specific for CMV led the ex vivo response. Carriage of CMV together with the relevant HLA was identifiable through cumulative public TCR beta family frequency.

TCRdb reprocessed the reads with MiXCR, giving one entry per CDR3 protein. The table includes 300,000 to 450,000 distinct CDR3 sequences, around 18% detected once. This clonotype was recorded at least ten times. The antigen is not known. This rearrangement joins TRBV11-2 to TRBJ2-3; D remains ambiguous. Specimen: PBMCs. This sequence originates from a human donor in good health (CMV status not recorded). Some clones in this sample may be carry-over from other donors' samples. CDR3 residues: CASSPTEGTDTQYF. As DNA, the CDR3 is TGTGCCAGCAGCCCTACAGAGGGCACAGATACGCAGTATTTT.